These 2 T cell receptor beta chains were all obtained from the same sample, sequenced in a study of vaccination effects on CD4 cells after COVID-19. The repertoire was sequenced with immunoSEQ multiplex PCR; TCRdb's copy has only in-frame clones and lacks some. The table records fewer than 40,000 clones, under 75% of them present only once. After expansion with viral peptide pools in the ViraFEST assay, antigen-specific CD4+ T cells were sequenced. The culture ran for roughly 10 days before CD4+ T cells were isolated. No vaccinee had earlier SARS-CoV-2 infection, and nucleocapsid antibodies were negative. The antigens of these receptors remain unknown. The input for sequencing was CD4+ T cells from PBMCs cultured with SARS-CoV-2 spike peptides, taken before COVID-19 vaccination. The receptors stem from a human donor who received a COVID-19 vaccine.

J is TRBJ1-2 and V is TRBV5-1; perhaps TRBD1 as D (5 bases). Trimming took off 3 bases at V and 7 bases at J, with 13 bases between the two ends. CDR3 length: 13 residues. Germline V gene data show CDR1 as SGHRS and CDR2 as YFSETQ. In nucleotides, the CDR3 is TGCGCCAGCAGCTGGGGCCCTGGGGGTGGCTACACCTTC. It encodes CASSWGPGGGYTF.

The chain recombines TRBV5-1 with TRBJ1-4, with a possible D match to TRBD1 (5 bases). Trimming shortened V by 0 bases and J by 8 bases, and 20 bases separated the two germline ends. The CDR3 sequence is 17 residues long. Germline-derived CDR1 and CDR2 are SGHRS and YFSETQ. CDR3 in DNA: TGCGCCAGCAGCTTGGGGGGCCAGGGAAATCTCCGCGAAAAACTGTTTTTT. Its translation is CASSLGGQGNLREKLFF. The full variable domain, with the rest looked up from reference TRBV5-1 and TRBJ1-4, is KAGVTQTPRYLIKTRGQQVTLSCSPISGHRSVSWYQQTPGQGLQFLFEYFSETQRNKGNFPGRFSGRQFSNSRSEMNVSTLELGDSALYLCASSLGGQGNLREKLFFGSGTQLSVL.